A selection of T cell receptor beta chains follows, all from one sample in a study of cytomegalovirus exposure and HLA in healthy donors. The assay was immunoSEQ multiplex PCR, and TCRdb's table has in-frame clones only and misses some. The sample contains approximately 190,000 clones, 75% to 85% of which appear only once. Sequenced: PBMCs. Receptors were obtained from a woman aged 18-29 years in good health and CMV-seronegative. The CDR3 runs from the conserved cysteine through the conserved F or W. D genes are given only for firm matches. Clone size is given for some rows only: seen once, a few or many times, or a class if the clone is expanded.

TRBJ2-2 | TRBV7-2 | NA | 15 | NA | TGTGCCAGCAGCTGGGGACCAGCGGGCACCGGGGAGCTGTTTTTT | CASSWGPAGTGELFF
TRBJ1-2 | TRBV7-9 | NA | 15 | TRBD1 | TGTGCCAGCAGCTCGCGACAGGGAGCGGGCTATGGCTACACCTTC | CASSSRQGAGYGYTF
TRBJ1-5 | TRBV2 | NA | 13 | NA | TGTGCCAGCAGTGGACAGCTCAATCAGCCCCAGCATTTT | CASSGQLNQPQHF
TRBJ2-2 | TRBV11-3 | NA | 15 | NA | TGTGCCAGCAGCTTAGCCGGGACAACGACCGGGGAGCTGTTTTTT | CASSLAGTTTGELFF
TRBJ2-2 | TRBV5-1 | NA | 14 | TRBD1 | TGCGCCAGCAGCTTCCAGGGGGCTGACGGGGAGCTGTTTTTT | CASSFQGADGELFF
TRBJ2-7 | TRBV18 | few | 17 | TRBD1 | TGTGCCAGCTCACCACCTCTAACCGGGACAGGGGACTACGAGCAGTACTTC | CASSPPLTGTGDYEQYF
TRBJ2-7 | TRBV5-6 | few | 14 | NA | TGTGCCAGCAGCTTGGTACTCCGAGGGAACGAGCAGTACTTC | CASSLVLRGNEQYF
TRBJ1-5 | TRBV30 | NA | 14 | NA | TGTGCCTGGAGCACAGACTGGGGGCATCAGCCCCAGCATTTT | CAWSTDWGHQPQHF
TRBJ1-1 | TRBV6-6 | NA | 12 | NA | TGTGCCAGCAGTTACCGGGAAACTGAAGCTTTCTTT | CASSYRETEAFF
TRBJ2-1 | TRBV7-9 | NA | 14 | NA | TGTGCCAGCAGCTTAGAACGGGGGTTGGATGAGCAGTTCTTC | CASSLERGLDEQFF
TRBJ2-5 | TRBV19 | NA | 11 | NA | TGTGCCAGTAGCCAGTCGGAGACCCAGTACTTC | CASSQSETQYF
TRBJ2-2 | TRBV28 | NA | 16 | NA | TGTGCCAGCGCAAAACCGGGGTCGGGGGACACCGGGGAGCTGTTTTTT | CASAKPGSGDTGELFF
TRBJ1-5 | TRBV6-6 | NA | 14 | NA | TGTGCCAGCCGGGACTCCAGGAGCAATCAGCCCCAGCATTTT | CASRDSRSNQPQHF
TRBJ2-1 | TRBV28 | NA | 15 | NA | TGTGCCAGCAGACCCTCCGGTTTCGGCTACAATGAGCAGTTCTTC | CASRPSGFGYNEQFF
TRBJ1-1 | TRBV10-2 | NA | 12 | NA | TGCGCCAGCAGTGATAGGGGGTCGGGTGCTTTCTTT | CASSDRGSGAFF
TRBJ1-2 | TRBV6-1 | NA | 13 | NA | TGTGCCAGCAGTGAAAGGGACACCTATGGCTACACCTTC | CASSERDTYGYTF
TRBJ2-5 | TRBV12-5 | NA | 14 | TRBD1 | TGTGCTAGTGGCCAGGGACAGCGGAAAGAGACCCAGTACTTC | CASGQGQRKETQYF
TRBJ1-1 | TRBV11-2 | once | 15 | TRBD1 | TGTGCCAGCAGCAAGGACAGGCGTAGGAACACTGAAGCTTTCTTT | CASSKDRRRNTEAFF
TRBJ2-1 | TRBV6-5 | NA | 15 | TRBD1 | TGTGCCAGCAGCCGGGGACAGGGAAACTACAATGAGCAGTTCTTC | CASSRGQGNYNEQFF
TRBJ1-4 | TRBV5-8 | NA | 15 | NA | TGTGCCAGCAGTTGGGGGCAGTCAACGAACGAAAAACTGTTTTTT | CASSWGQSTNEKLFF
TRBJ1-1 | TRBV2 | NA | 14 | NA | TGTGCCAGCAGGACAGACCATATGAACACTGAAGCTTTCTTT | CASRTDHMNTEAFF
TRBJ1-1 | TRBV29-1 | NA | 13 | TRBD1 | TGCAGCGCCCTACAGGGGGGAACGACTGAAGCTTTCTTT | CSALQGGTTEAFF
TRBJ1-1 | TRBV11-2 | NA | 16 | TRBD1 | TGTGCCAGCAGCCTAAGCAGGGGACAGGGAAACACTGAAGCTTTCTTT | CASSLSRGQGNTEAFF
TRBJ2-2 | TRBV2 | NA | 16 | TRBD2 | TGTGCCAGCAGTGGGCAAGCGGGGGGGCTGAGCGGGGAGCTGTTTTTT | CASSGQAGGLSGELFF
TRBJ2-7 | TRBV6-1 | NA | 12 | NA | TGTGCCAGCAGTGAGCCGGGACTTCAGCAGTACTTC | CASSEPGLQQYF
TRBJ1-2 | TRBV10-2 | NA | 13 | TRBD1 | TGCGCCAGCACCGAAGACAGGGTCTATGGCTACACCTTC | CASTEDRVYGYTF
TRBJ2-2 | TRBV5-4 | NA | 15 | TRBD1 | TGTGCCAGCAGCACTGACAGGGTGAACACCGGGGAGCTGTTTTTT | CASSTDRVNTGELFF
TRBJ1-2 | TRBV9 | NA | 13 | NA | TGTGCCAGCAGCGTAGGTGGGGGGGGTGGCTACACCTTC | CASSVGGGGGYTF
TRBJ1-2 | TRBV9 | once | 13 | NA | TGTGCCAGCAGCTTTCAGGGGTACTATGGCTACACCTTC | CASSFQGYYGYTF
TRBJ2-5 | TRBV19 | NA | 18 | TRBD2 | TGTGCCAGTAGTAACCGGGGACTAGCGGGAGGGGTGCAAGAGACCCAGTACTTC | CASSNRGLAGGVQETQYF
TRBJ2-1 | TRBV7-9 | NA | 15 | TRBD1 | TGTGCCAGCAGTTCTCGACAGGGGGCTGGCAATGAGCAGTTCTTC | CASSSRQGAGNEQFF
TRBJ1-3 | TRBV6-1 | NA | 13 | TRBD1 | TGTGCCATCAAGGGGGCGGGAGGAAACACCATATATTTT | CAIKGAGGNTIYF
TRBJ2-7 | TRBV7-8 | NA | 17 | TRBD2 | TGTGCCAGCAACACCGGACTAGCGGGGGGTGGGTCCGCCGAGCAGTACTTC | CASNTGLAGGGSAEQYF
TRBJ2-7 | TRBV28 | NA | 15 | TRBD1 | TGTGCCAGCAGTTCGCCGACAGGGGGAAGCTACGAGCAGTACTTC | CASSSPTGGSYEQYF
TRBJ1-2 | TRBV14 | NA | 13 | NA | TGTGCCAGCAGCACCACAGACCACTATGGCTACACCTTC | CASSTTDHYGYTF
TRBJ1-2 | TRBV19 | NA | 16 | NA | TGTGCCAGTAGTGCCTCCGGGACACAAAAGGGGTATGGCTACACCTTC | CASSASGTQKGYGYTF
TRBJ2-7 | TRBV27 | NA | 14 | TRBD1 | TGTGCCAGCCAGAAACAGGGGGCGCCCTACGAGCAATACTTC | CASQKQGAPYEQYF
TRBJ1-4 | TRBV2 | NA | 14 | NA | TGTGCCAGCAGTGATGTGGGGGGGAATGAAAAACTGTTTTTT | CASSDVGGNEKLFF
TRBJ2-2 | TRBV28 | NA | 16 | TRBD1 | TGTGCCAGCAGTTTCCGACCTTACAGGGGTCCCGGGGAGCTGTTTTTT | CASSFRPYRGPGELFF
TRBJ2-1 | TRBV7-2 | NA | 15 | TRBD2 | TGTGCCAGCAGCCCTGAACTAGCGGGAGCGAGTGAGCAGTTCTTC | CASSPELAGASEQFF
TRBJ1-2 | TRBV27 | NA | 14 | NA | TGTGCCAGCAGTTTCGACCCGGGGATTCGGGGCTACACCTTC | CASSFDPGIRGYTF
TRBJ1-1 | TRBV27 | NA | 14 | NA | TGTGCCAGCAGTTCAGGAGGAGTGAACACTGAAGCTTTCTTT | CASSSGGVNTEAFF
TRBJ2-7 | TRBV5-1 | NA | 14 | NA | TGCGCCAGCAGGGACACCTTAGGGTCCCACGAGCAGTACTTC | CASRDTLGSHEQYF
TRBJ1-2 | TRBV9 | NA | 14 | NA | TGTGCCAGCAGCGTAATCCCAGGCAACTATGGCTACACCTTC | CASSVIPGNYGYTF
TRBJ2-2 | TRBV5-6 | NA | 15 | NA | TGTGCCAGCAGCTTGGAGGGGGTGAGCACCGGGGAGCTGTTTTTT | CASSLEGVSTGELFF
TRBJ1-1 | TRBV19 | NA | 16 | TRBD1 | TGTGCCAGTAGCCACGGACAGGGGGCCAAGATCACTGAAGCTTTCTTT | CASSHGQGAKITEAFF
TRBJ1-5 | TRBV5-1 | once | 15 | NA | TGCGCCAGCAGCTTGTCCGGGGAGCTGTTTCAGCCCCAGCATTTT | CASSLSGELFQPQHF
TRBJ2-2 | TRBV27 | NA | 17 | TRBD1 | TGTGCCAGCAGTTTATTAGGGACAGGGGGCTTGGGCGGGGAGCTGTTTTTT | CASSLLGTGGLGGELFF
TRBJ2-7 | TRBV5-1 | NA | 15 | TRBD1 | TGCGCCAGCAGCTTGGGGGGGACAGGGACCTACGAGCAGTACTTC | CASSLGGTGTYEQYF
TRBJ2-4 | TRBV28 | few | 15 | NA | TGTGCCAGCAGCCCCGGTGAACAGGCGAGAAACATTCAGTACTTC | CASSPGEQARNIQYF
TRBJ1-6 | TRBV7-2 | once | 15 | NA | TGTGCCAGCGGCAGTAACAGCTTGCTTGGCGCACCCCTCCACTTT | CASGSNSLLGAPLHF
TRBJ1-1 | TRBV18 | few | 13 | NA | TGTGCCAGCTCACGAGAGGAGAACACTGAAGCTTTCTTT | CASSREENTEAFF
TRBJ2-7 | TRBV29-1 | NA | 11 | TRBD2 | TGCAGCGCGACGGGGGGGTACGAGCAGTACTTC | CSATGGYEQYF
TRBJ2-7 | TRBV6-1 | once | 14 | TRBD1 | TGTGCCAGCAGTGAACAGGGACAGGGGGCGAAGCAGTACTTC | CASSEQGQGAKQYF